This T cell receptor beta chain comes out of a study of cytomegalovirus exposure and HLA in healthy donors. A multiplex PCR was run with 60 Vbeta primers and 13 Jbeta primers. The data were produced by immunoSEQ multiplex PCR, yet TCRdb's version contains in-frame clones alone and is incomplete. The sample holds roughly 84,000 clones, around three fifths seen once. Of note for this clone: Other nucleotide sequences from this sample produce the same CDR3.

Germline V gene sequence: CDR1 SGHRS, CDR2 YFSETQ. This CDR3 has 13 residues. Trimming shortened V by 4 bases and J by 4 bases, and 9 bases separated the two germline ends. This clonotype was sampled from a woman between 40 and 50 years old in good health and CMV-seropositive. Sequenced: PBMCs. The chain links TRBV5-1 to TRBJ1-5; the D gene is possibly TRBD1 (6 bases). In DNA, the CDR3 is TGCGCCAGCAGCCTACAGGGTAATCAGCCCCAGCATTTT. Translated, it gives CASSLQGNQPQHF.